This TCR beta chain appears in the sequencing data of a study of blood T cell repertoires in COVID-19. Study-wide background: Acute and convalescent COVID-19 specimens originated in the United States, Italy and Spain. The cDNA or gDNA used as material had been derived from T cells, B-cell-depleted T cells, or PBMCs.

The CDR3 is 19 amino acids. Profiled with immunoSEQ multiplex PCR; TCRdb holds only in-frame clones, not every one. The sample lists more than 65,000 clones, under 95% occurring once. This rearrangement joins TRBV12-2 to TRBJ2-6; the D call TRBD1 from the table was never checked on the DNA. TRBV12-2 represents a pseudogene. The sequenced sample was peripheral blood. The TCR comes from a human donor in a cohort sampled during active COVID-19. In nucleotides, the CDR3 is TGTGCAAGTCGCTTAGGTCCGGGACAGGGGGCTTCAGGGGCCAACGTCCTGACTTTC. Translated: CASRLGPGQGASGANVLTF.